This entry concerns a single TCR beta chain. Its specificity is unknown. The data belong to a study of cytomegalovirus exposure and HLA in healthy donors. Study information: T cells numbering around 170 million yielded approximately 100 million unique TCR beta sequences in an earlier analysis.

The PCR was carried out with 60 Vbeta primers and 13 Jbeta primers. Assay: immunoSEQ multiplex PCR; the TCRdb copy retains only in-frame clones and omits some. The table lists approximately 210,000 clones, about 85% of them singletons. Overall study findings and caveats: According to the study, about 180 TCR beta chains were cytomegalovirus-associated. Later work found most CMV-associated TCR beta chains apparently HLA-restricted. Upon later analysis, TCR association rates were observed to vary by HLA locus, being highest for DRB1 and lowest for HLA-C.

The source of this sequence is a woman in her forties or fifties in good health and CMV-seropositive. Sequencing input: PBMCs.

In DNA, the CDR3 is TGCAGTGCTAATAGCAATGAGCAGTTCTTC. It translates to CSANSNEQFF. The gene calls are TRBV20-1 and TRBJ2-1; no clear D gene. The V end was cut by 4 bases, the J end by 6 bases, with 4 bases between. CDR1 and CDR2 (germline): DFQATT, SNEGSKA (reference sequence). CDR3 size: 10 residues.